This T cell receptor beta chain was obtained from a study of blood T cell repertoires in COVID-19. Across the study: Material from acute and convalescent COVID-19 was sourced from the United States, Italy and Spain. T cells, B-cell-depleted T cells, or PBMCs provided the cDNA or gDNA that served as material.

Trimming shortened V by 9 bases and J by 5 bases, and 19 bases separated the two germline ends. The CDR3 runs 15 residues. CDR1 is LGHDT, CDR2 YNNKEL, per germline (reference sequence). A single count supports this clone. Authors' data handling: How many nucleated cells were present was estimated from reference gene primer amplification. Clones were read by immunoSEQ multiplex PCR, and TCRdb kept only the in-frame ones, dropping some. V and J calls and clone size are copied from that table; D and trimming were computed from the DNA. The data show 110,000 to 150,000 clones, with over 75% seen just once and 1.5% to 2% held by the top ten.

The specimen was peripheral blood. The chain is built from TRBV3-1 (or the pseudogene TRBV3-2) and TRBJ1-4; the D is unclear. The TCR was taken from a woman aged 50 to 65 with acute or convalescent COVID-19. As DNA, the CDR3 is TGTGCCAGTTCTCCTCCCCATCGGGAAAATGAAAAACTGTTTTTT. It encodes CASSPPHRENEKLFF.